These T cell receptor beta chains were read from a single sample in a study of blood T cell repertoires in COVID-19. Clones were sequenced by immunoSEQ multiplex PCR, and TCRdb holds only the in-frame ones, with some missing. There are some 91,000 clones in the sample; about nine tenths occur only once, and about 1.7% lies in the top ten. Sequencing input: peripheral blood. These receptors originate from a man aged 55 to 70 with acute or convalescent COVID-19. Each CDR3 is given with its conserved first and last residue. The D gene is left open where the match is weak. A clone size is listed for some rows: how often the clone was seen (once, few, many), or a class if it is expanded.

CDR3aa: CATSTGQRDQPQHF
CDR3nt: TGTGCCACCAGCACGGGACAGAGGGATCAGCCCCAGCATTTT
j_gene: TRBJ1-5
d_gene: TRBD1
abundance: .
v_gene: TRBV15

CDR3aa: CASSQGVLDYGYTF
CDR3nt: TGCGCCAGCAGCCAAGGAGTTCTCGACTATGGCTACACCTTC
j_gene: TRBJ1-2
d_gene: .
abundance: few
v_gene: TRBV4-1

CDR3aa: CASSHQVIDTEAFF
CDR3nt: TGTGCCAGCAGCCATCAGGTTATAGACACTGAAGCTTTCTTT
j_gene: TRBJ1-1
d_gene: .
abundance: .
v_gene: TRBV3-1/TRBV3-2

CDR3aa: CASSEHTSGGDCKETQYF
CDR3nt: TGCGCCAGCAGTGAGCATACGAGCGGGGGGGACTGCAAAGAGACCCAGTACTTC
j_gene: TRBJ2-5
d_gene: TRBD2
abundance: .
v_gene: TRBV10-1

CDR3aa: CASSYDRPHSGNTIYF
CDR3nt: TGTGCCAGCAGTTACGACAGGCCTCACTCTGGAAACACCATATATTTT
j_gene: TRBJ1-3
d_gene: .
abundance: .
v_gene: TRBV6-5

CDR3aa: CASSLQGGTEAFF
CDR3nt: TGTGCCAGCAGTTTACAGGGCGGAACTGAAGCTTTCTTT
j_gene: TRBJ1-1
d_gene: .
abundance: .
v_gene: TRBV28

CDR3aa: CASSLDGTRDQPQHF
CDR3nt: TGTGCCAGCAGCTTGGACGGGACACGGGACCAGCCCCAGCATTTT
j_gene: TRBJ1-5
d_gene: .
abundance: .
v_gene: TRBV5-4

CDR3aa: CATSRGQTGGYGGYTF
CDR3nt: TGTGCCACCAGCAGGGGCCAGACAGGGGGCTATGGTGGCTACACCTTC
j_gene: TRBJ1-2
d_gene: TRBD1
abundance: few
v_gene: TRBV15

CDR3aa: CASSPGQISYGYTF
CDR3nt: TGCGCCAGCAGCCCGGGACAGATTAGCTATGGCTACACCTTC
j_gene: TRBJ1-2
d_gene: TRBD1
abundance: few
v_gene: TRBV5-1

CDR3aa: CASTRILGGIF
CDR3nt: TGTGCCAGCACCCGGATTCTAGGGGGTATCTTC
j_gene: TRBJ1-2
d_gene: .
abundance: .
v_gene: TRBV2

CDR3aa: CASKRGPTAFF
CDR3nt: TGTGCCAGCAAGCGGGGCCCCACCGCTTTCTTT
j_gene: TRBJ1-1
d_gene: .
abundance: .
v_gene: TRBV28

CDR3aa: CSVGLGGETQYF
CDR3nt: TGCAGCGTTGGGCTAGGAGGGGAGACCCAGTACTTC
j_gene: TRBJ2-5
d_gene: .
abundance: few
v_gene: TRBV29-1

CDR3aa: CASSEVSGKSNEQFF
CDR3nt: TGTGCCAGCAGTGAAGTGTCGGGGAAGAGCAATGAGCAGTTCTTC
j_gene: TRBJ2-1
d_gene: .
abundance: .
v_gene: TRBV6-1

CDR3aa: CASSLGSAGGNTDTQYF
CDR3nt: TGCGCCAGCAGCTTGGGATCCGCGGGGGGCAACACAGATACGCAGTATTTT
j_gene: TRBJ2-3
d_gene: TRBD2
abundance: .
v_gene: TRBV5-1

CDR3aa: CASSQGVGLNQPQHF
CDR3nt: TGTGCCAGCAGCCAAGGAGTGGGGCTTAATCAGCCCCAGCATTTT
j_gene: TRBJ1-5
d_gene: .
abundance: .
v_gene: TRBV3-1/TRBV3-2

CDR3aa: CAWSVLGGRIYEKLFF
CDR3nt: TGTGCCTGGAGTGTACTGGGGGGGCGGATTTACGAAAAACTGTTTTTT
j_gene: TRBJ1-4
d_gene: .
abundance: .
v_gene: TRBV30

CDR3aa: CALTGGQNEQYF
CDR3nt: TGTGCCTTGACAGGGGGTCAAAACGAGCAGTACTTC
j_gene: TRBJ2-7
d_gene: TRBD1
abundance: .
v_gene: TRBV30

CDR3aa: CASSPNGLTSTDTQYF
CDR3nt: TGTGCCAGCAGCCCAAATGGACTAACTAGCACAGATACGCAGTATTTT
j_gene: TRBJ2-3
d_gene: .
abundance: .
v_gene: TRBV3-1/TRBV3-2

CDR3aa: CASSYFFGRNNEQFF
CDR3nt: TGTGCCAGCAGTTACTTTTTCGGCAGGAACAATGAGCAGTTCTTC
j_gene: TRBJ2-1
d_gene: .
abundance: .
v_gene: TRBV6-5

CDR3aa: CASSIERTVNNQPQHF
CDR3nt: TGTGCCAGTAGTATAGAAAGGACAGTGAACAATCAGCCCCAGCATTTT
j_gene: TRBJ1-5
d_gene: .
abundance: .
v_gene: TRBV19

CDR3aa: CASSEQGESTGYTF
CDR3nt: TGTGCCAGCTCAGAACAGGGTGAATCAACTGGCTACACCTTC
j_gene: TRBJ1-2
d_gene: .
abundance: .
v_gene: TRBV18

CDR3aa: CASSILGVNSPLHF
CDR3nt: TGTGCCAGTAGTATTCTAGGGGTTAATTCACCCCTCCACTTT
j_gene: TRBJ1-6
d_gene: .
abundance: .
v_gene: TRBV19

CDR3aa: CASSPTYTGQPQHF
CDR3nt: TGCGCCAGCAGTCCAACTTACACAGGGCAGCCCCAGCATTTT
j_gene: TRBJ1-5
d_gene: .
abundance: once
v_gene: TRBV23-1

CDR3aa: CASKQGFKQPQHF
CDR3nt: TGTGCCAGCAAACAGGGCTTCAAGCAGCCCCAGCATTTT
j_gene: TRBJ1-5
d_gene: .
abundance: few
v_gene: TRBV6-5

CDR3aa: CASSLVEGGTEAFF
CDR3nt: TGCGCCAGCAGCCTAGTTGAAGGTGGCACTGAAGCTTTCTTT
j_gene: TRBJ1-1
d_gene: .
abundance: once
v_gene: TRBV10-2

CDR3aa: CASSLRPDGGANEQFF
CDR3nt: TGTGCCAGCAGCTTGAGGCCAGATGGGGGGGCAAATGAGCAGTTCTTC
j_gene: TRBJ2-1
d_gene: .
abundance: .
v_gene: TRBV7-2